The T cell receptor (beta chain) described here comes from a study of blood T cell repertoires in COVID-19. On the study more broadly: The analysed material was cDNA or gDNA that came from T cells, B-cell-depleted T cells, or PBMCs.

Authors' data handling: Estimates of nucleated cell counts were drawn from the amplification of reference gene primers. Data came from immunoSEQ multiplex PCR; TCRdb stores just in-frame clones and leaves some out. The D gene and trimming were derived from the DNA, and the V and J assignments and clone size from that table. The table includes about 140,000 clones, 75% to 85% detected once. Per germline, CDR1 SGHTA and CDR2 FQGNSA. There are 16 residues in the CDR3. Trimming pared 4 bases from V and 0 bases from J, leaving 15 bases between. The specimen was peripheral blood. The V gene is TRBV7-2, the J gene TRBJ2-5; D might be TRBD2 (6 bases). This TCR came from a woman aged 80 or older with active or convalescent COVID-19. This CDR3 reads CASSSAGRLYQETQYF. CDR3 nucleotides: TGTGCCAGCAGCTCGGCGGGACGGCTGTACCAAGAGACCCAGTACTTC.